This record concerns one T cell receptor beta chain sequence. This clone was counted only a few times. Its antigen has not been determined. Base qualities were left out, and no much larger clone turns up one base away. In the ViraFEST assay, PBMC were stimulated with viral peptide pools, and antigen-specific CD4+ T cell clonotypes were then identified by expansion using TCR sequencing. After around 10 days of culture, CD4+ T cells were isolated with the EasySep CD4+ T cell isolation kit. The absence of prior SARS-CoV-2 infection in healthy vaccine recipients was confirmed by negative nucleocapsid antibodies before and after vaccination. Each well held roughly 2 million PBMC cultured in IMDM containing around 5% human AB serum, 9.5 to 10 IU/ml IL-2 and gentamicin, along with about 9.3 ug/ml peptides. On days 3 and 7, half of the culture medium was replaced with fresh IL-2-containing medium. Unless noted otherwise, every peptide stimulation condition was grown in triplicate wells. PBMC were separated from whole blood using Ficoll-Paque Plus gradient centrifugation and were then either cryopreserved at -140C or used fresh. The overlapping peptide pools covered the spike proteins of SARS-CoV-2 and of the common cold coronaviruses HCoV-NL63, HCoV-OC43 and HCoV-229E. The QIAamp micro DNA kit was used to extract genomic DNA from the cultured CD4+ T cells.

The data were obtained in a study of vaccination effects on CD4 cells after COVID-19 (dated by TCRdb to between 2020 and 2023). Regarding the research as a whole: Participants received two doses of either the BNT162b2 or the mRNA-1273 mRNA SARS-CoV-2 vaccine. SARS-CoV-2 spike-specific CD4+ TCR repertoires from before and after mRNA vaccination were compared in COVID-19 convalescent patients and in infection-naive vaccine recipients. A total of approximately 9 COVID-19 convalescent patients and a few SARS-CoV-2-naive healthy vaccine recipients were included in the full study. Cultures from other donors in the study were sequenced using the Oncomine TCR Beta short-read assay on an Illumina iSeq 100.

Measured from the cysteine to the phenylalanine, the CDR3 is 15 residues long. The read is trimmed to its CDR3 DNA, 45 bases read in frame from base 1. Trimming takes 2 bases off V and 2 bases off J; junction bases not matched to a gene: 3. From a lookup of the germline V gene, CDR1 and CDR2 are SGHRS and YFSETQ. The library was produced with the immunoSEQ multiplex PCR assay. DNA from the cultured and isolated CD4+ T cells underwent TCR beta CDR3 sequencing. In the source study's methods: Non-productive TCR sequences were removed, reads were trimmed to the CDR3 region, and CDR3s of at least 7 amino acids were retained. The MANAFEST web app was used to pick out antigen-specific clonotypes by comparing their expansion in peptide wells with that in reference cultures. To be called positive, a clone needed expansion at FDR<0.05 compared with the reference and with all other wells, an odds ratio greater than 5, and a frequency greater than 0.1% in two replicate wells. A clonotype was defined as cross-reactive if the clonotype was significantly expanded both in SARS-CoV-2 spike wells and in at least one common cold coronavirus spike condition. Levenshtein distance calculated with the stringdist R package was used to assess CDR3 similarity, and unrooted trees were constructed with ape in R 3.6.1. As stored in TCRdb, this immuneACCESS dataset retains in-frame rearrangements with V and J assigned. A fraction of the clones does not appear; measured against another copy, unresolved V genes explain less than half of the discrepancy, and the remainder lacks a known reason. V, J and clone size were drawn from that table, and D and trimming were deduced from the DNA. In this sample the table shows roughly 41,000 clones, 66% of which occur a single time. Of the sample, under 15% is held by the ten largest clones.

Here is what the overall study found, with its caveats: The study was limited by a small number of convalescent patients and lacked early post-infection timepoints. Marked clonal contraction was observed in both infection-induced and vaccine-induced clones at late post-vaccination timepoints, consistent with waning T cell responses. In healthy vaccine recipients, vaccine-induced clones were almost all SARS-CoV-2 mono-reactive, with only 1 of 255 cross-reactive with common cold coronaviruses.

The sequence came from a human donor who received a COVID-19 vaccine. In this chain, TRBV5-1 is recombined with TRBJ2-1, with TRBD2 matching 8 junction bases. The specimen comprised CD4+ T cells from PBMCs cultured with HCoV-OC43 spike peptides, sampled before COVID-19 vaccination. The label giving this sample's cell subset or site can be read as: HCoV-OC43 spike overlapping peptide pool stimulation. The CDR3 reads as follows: CASSLGAGAYNEQFF. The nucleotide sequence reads TGCGCCAGCAGCTTAGGAGCGGGAGCCTACAATGAGCAGTTCTTC.